These T cell receptor beta chains were read from a single sample in a study of vaccination and CD4 T cells after COVID-19. These TCRs are of unknown antigen specificity. MiXCR was run by TCRdb on the PCR reads, yielding one entry per CDR3 protein. The top ten clones hold 30% to 45% of a sample with some 9,700 distinct CDR3 sequences, around 68% of them seen once. What was sequenced was CD4+ T cells from blood, cultured in vitro. These TCRs come from a human donor who had recovered from COVID-19. The CDR3 runs from the conserved cysteine through the conserved F or W. D genes are given only for firm matches. Size is stated for part of the rows, as once, few or many counts, or as a class when the clone is expanded.

clone size	D gene	V gene	J gene	CDR3 DNA	CDR3 protein
NA	NA	TRBV15	TRBJ2-5	TGTGCCACCAGCAGGGACCCACAAGAGACCCAGTACTTC	CATSRDPQETQYF
few	NA	TRBV6-2/TRBV6-3	TRBJ2-5	TGTGCCAGCAGTTACGGATTCGGAGGCAGGGGTGGAGGAGAGACCCAGTACTTC	CASSYGFGGRGGGETQYF
NA	NA	TRBV7-9	TRBJ1-1	TGTGCCAGCAGCCCCGGATACACTGAAGCTTTCTTT	CASSPGYTEAFF
NA	TRBD2	TRBV20-1	TRBJ2-7	TGCAGTGCTAGAGATCACAGGACTAGCTCCTACGAGCAGTACTTC	CSARDHRTSSYEQYF
few	NA	TRBV6-2/TRBV6-3	TRBJ1-4	TGTGCCAGCAGTTACTCAGGGCTGAAACTGTTTTTT	CASSYSGLKLFF
NA	TRBD1	TRBV19	TRBJ2-1	TGTGCCAGTAGTACGTCCGGGACAGGGGCTTACAATGAGCAGTTCTTC	CASSTSGTGAYNEQFF
NA	NA	TRBV24-1	TRBJ2-2	TGTGCCACCAGTGCTGAGGGGCTCGGGGAGCTGTTTTTT	CATSAEGLGELFF
NA	NA	TRBV19	TRBJ2-3	TGTGCCAGTAGCCACAGCACAGATACGCAGTATTTT	CASSHSTDTQYF
few	TRBD2	TRBV20-1	TRBJ2-5	TGCAGTGCTGGGACTAGCGGGGTTAAAGAGACCCAGTACTTC	CSAGTSGVKETQYF
few	NA	TRBV20-1	TRBJ1-1	TGCAGTGCTTATGACTCCTCTGAAGCTTTCTTT	CSAYDSSEAFF
NA	NA	TRBV7-9	TRBJ2-5	TGTGCCAGCAGCTTGGAATCGGAGACCCAGTACTTC	CASSLESETQYF
once	TRBD1	TRBV19	TRBJ2-5	TGTGCCAGTGCAGAGGGGGCTGGGGTGACCCAGTACTTC	CASAEGAGVTQYF